The text below deals with one T cell receptor (beta chain). In the study's own analysis: Researchers report that nucleated cell counts were estimated from reference gene primer amplification. The repertoire was sequenced with immunoSEQ multiplex PCR; TCRdb's copy has only in-frame clones and lacks some. That table furnishes V, J and clone size, whereas the DNA furnished D and trimming. The sample contains about 240,000 clones, approximately 78% of which appear only once. This sample was included in a study of blood T cell repertoires in COVID-19. Study as a whole: Acute and convalescent COVID-19 samples came from the United States, Italy and Spain. T cells, B-cell-depleted T cells, or PBMCs supplied cDNA or gDNA.

The receptor was derived from a woman between 18 and 30 years old with acute or convalescent COVID-19. Sequenced sample: peripheral blood.

As DNA, the CDR3 is TGTGCCAGCAGTCCGACAGAGTATAGCAATCAGCCCCAGCATTTT. Residues: CASSPTEYSNQPQHF. The genes are TRBV28 and TRBJ1-5, with D maybe TRBD1 (5 bases). This CDR3 is built from 15 residues. CDR1 MDHEN and CDR2 SYDVKM come from the germline V gene. V lost 5 bases to trimming and J lost 0 bases, with 11 bases between them.